The entry that follows covers one T cell receptor beta chain sequence. Its antigen is not known. The method was immunoSEQ multiplex PCR; TCRdb's version includes in-frame clones alone and lacks a portion of them. Altogether about 69,000 clones are present, approximately 86% being singletons, with the ten largest covering about 2%. This specimen belongs to a study of a mutant IDH1 vaccine in newly diagnosed glioma. As for the study in general: The study started vaccination 4-6 weeks after radiotherapy alone, or with temozolomide cycles. Of the patients given treatment, about 62% were male and 37.5% were female, and a mean age of around 44 years was recorded. Patients had received radiotherapy, temozolomide, or both previously, most receiving both.

The CDR3 is 13 residues long. Per the germline V gene, CDR1 is MNHEY and CDR2 is SMNVEV (reference sequence). With 6 bases clipped from V and 3 bases from J, the junction kept 3 bases outside the gene matches. Time point denoted: week 35, safety follow-up. Each dose of the vaccine consisted of 300 ug of mutant IDH1 20-mer peptide, with topical imiquimod. In weeks 1, 3, 5, 7, 11, 15, 19 and 23, patients were vaccinated. This TCR was sampled from a man aged 25 to 40 with glioma. The chain carries TRBV27 and TRBJ2-7; 9 bases match TRBD2. Sequenced material: PBMCs, taken from a glioma patient whose treatment included an IDH1 peptide vaccine. CDR3 in amino acids: CASRVAGDYEQYF. CDR3 DNA sequence: TGTGCCAGCAGGGTAGCGGGAGACTACGAGCAGTACTTC.